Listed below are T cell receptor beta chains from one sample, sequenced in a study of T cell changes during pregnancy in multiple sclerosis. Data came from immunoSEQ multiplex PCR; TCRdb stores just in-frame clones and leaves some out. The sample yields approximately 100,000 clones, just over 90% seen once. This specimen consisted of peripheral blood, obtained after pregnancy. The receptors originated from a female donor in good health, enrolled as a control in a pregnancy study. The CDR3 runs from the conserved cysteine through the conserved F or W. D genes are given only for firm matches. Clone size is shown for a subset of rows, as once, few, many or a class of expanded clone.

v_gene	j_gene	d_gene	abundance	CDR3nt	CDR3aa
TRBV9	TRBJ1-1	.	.	TGTGCCAGCAGCCTCGAACCGTCGGGTCGGGTCACTGAAGCTTTCTTT	CASSLEPSGRVTEAFF
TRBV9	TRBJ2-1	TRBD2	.	TGTGCCAGCAGCGTCCTCCCCACTAGCGGGGGAAGGAGAAGGTTCTTC	CASSVLPTSGGRRRFF
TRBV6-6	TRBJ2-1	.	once	TGTGCCAGCAGTCCCCCGTCGGGGAGAGGGTACAATGAGCAGTTCTTC	CASSPPSGRGYNEQFF
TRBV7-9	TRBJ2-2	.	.	TGTGCCAGTCTACAGTCGAACACCGGGGAGCTGTTTTTT	CASLQSNTGELFF
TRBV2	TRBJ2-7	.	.	TGTGCCAGCGGTCAGGGATGGGAGCAGTACTTC	CASGQGWEQYF
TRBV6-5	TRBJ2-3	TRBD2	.	TGTGCCAGCAGTTCTGGAGGGCTAGCGGGAGCAGATACGCAGTATTTT	CASSSGGLAGADTQYF
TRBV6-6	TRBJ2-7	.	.	TGTGCCAGCAGTTACTCCGACCAGCGCCACTACGAGCAGTACTTC	CASSYSDQRHYEQYF
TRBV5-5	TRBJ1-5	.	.	TGTGCCAGCAGTGTATATAGCAATCAGCCCCAGCATTTT	CASSVYSNQPQHF
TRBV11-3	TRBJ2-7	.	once	TGTGCCAGCAGCTCCAGCGGGCGATCCTACGAGCAGTACTTC	CASSSSGRSYEQYF
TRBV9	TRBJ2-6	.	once	TGTGCCAGCAGCGCCGGACAATCTGGGGCCAACGTCCTGACTTTC	CASSAGQSGANVLTF
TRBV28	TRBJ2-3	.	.	TGTGCCAGCAGTTCTGACTACAAGGGCACAGATACGCAGTATTTT	CASSSDYKGTDTQYF
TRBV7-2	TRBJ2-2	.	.	TGTGCCAGCAGCCCCCGGACAGTTTCAATCGGGGAGCTGTTTTTT	CASSPRTVSIGELFF
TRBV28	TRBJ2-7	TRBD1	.	TGTGCCAGCAGTTCCCCTTCGACAGGGCGTACCTACGAGCAGTACTTC	CASSSPSTGRTYEQYF
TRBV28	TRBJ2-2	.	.	TGTGCCACAAGGACAGTTCCCGGGGAGCTGTTTTTT	CATRTVPGELFF
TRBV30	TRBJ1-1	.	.	TGTGCCTGGGGGCGGGGGGAGAGGAATGAAGCTTTCTTT	CAWGRGERNEAFF
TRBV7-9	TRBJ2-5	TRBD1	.	TGTGCCAGCAGCTTAGCGCCGGGACAGGGCAGAGCGGAGACCCAGTACTTC	CASSLAPGQGRAETQYF
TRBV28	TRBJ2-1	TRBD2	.	TGTGCCAGCAGTTTACCCCGGGAGGCCTCCTACAATGAGCAGTTCTTC	CASSLPREASYNEQFF
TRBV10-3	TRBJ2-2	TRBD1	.	TGTGCCATCAGTGCAGACAGGGGCGGAACCGGGGAGCTGTTTTTT	CAISADRGGTGELFF
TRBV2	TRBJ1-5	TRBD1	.	TGTGCCAGCAGTAAGGGACAGGGGGGACAGCCCCAGCATTTT	CASSKGQGGQPQHF